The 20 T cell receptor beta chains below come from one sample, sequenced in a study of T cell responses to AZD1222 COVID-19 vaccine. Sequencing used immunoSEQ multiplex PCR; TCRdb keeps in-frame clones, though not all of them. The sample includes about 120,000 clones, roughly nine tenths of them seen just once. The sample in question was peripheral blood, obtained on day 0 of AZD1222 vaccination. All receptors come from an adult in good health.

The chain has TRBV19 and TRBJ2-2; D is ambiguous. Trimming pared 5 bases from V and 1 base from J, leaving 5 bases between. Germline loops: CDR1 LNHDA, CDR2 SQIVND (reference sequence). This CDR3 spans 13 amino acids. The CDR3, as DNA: TGTGCCAGTAGTCACGAGAACACCGGGGAGCTGTTTTTT. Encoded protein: CASSHENTGELFF.

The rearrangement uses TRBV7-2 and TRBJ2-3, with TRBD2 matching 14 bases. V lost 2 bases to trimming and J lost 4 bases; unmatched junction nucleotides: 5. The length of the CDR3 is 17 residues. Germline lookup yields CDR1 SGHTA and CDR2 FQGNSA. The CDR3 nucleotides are TGTGCCAGCAGCTTAAGGATGACTAGCGGGGGGGCAGATACGCAGTATTTT. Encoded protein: CASSLRMTSGGADTQYF. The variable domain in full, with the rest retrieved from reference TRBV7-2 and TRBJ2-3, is GAGVSQSPSNKVTEKGKDVELRCDPISGHTALYWYRQSLGQGLEFLIYFQGNSAPDKSGLPSDRFSAERTGGSVSTLTIQRTQQEDSAVYLCASSLRMTSGGADTQYFGPGTRLTVL.

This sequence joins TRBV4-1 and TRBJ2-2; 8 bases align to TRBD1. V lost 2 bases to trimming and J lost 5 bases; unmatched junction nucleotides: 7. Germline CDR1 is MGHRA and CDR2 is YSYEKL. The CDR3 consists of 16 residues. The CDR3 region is CASSQNTGGRTGELFF. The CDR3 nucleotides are TGCGCCAGCAGCCAAAATACAGGGGGTCGGACCGGGGAGCTGTTTTTT.

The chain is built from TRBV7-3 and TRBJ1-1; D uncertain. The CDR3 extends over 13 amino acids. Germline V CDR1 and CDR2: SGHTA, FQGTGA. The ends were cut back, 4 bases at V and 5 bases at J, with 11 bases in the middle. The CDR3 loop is CASSSGHETEAFF. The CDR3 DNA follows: TGTGCCAGCAGCTCTGGGCACGAAACTGAAGCTTTCTTT.

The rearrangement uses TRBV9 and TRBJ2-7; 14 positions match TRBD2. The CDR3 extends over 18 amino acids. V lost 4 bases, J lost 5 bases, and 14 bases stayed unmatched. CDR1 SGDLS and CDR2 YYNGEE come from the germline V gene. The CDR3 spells CASSYLTSGGALSHEQYF. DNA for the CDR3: TGTGCCAGCAGCTATCTGACTAGCGGGGGGGCCCTAAGCCACGAGCAGTACTTC.

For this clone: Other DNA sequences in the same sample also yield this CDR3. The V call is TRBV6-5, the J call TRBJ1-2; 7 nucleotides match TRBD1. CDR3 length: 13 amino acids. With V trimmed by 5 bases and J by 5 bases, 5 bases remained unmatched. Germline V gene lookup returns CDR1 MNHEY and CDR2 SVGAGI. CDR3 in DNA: TGTGCCAGCAGTACCGGGACAGTGTATGGCTACACCTTC. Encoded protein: CASSTGTVYGYTF.

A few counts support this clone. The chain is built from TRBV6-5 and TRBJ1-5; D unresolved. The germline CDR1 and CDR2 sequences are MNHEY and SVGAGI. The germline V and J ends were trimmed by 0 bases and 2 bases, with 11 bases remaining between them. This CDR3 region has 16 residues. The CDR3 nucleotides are TGTGCCAGCAGTTACTCGCCTACATTGGGCAATCAGCCCCAGCATTTT. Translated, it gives CASSYSPTLGNQPQHF.

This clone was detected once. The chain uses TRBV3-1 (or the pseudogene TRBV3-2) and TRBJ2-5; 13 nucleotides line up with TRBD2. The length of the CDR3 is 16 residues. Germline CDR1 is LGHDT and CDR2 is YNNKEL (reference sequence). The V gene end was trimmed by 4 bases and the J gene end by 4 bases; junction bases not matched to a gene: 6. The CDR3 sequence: CASSLLTSGRPETQYF. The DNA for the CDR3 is TGTGCCAGCAGCCTCCTGACTAGCGGGAGGCCAGAGACCCAGTACTTC.

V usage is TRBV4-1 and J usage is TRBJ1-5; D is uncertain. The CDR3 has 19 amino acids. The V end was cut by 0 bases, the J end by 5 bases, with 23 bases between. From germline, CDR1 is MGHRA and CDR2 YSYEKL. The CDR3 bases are TGCGCCAGCAGCCAAGAGGGTTTCGTTCGCGGGGAAATCGATCAGCCCCAGCATTTT. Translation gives CASSQEGFVRGEIDQPQHF.

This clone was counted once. For the CDR3, the DNA is TGTGCCAGCAGCTACGGACAGGGGGCAGGAGAGCAGTACTTC. Translation gives CASSYGQGAGEQYF. The chain employs TRBV7-8 and TRBJ2-7, with 11 bases aligning to TRBD1. The CDR3 extends over 14 amino acids. V dropped 4 bases and J dropped 7; count of bases not matched to a gene: 6. Germline values: CDR1 SGHVS, CDR2 FQNEAQ.

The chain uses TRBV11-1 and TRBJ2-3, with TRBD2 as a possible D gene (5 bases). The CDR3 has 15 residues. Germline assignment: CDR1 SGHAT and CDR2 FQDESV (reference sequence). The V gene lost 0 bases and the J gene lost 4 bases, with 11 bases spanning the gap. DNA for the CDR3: TGTGCCAGCAGCTTAGCGCTGGGCGGGTCAGATACGCAGTATTTT. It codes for CASSLALGGSDTQYF.

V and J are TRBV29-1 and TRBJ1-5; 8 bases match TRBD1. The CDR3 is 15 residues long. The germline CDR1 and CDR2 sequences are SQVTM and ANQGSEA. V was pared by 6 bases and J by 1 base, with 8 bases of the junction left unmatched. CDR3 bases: TGCAGCGTGACTTATACAGGGGGGAGCAATCAGCCCCAGCATTTT. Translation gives CSVTYTGGSNQPQHF.

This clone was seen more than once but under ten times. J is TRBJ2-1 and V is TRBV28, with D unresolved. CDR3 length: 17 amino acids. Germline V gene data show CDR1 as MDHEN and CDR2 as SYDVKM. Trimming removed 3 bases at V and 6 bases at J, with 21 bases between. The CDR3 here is CASSLPPSITLFNEQFF. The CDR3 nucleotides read TGTGCCAGCAGTTTGCCCCCGAGCATAACGCTATTCAATGAGCAGTTCTTC.

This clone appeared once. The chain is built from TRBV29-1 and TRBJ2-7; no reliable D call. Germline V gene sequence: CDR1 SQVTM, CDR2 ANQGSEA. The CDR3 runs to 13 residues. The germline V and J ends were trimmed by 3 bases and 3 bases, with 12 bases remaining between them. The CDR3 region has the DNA TGCAGCGTTGAGGATACCGAAGTCTACGAGCAGTACTTC. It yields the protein CSVEDTEVYEQYF.

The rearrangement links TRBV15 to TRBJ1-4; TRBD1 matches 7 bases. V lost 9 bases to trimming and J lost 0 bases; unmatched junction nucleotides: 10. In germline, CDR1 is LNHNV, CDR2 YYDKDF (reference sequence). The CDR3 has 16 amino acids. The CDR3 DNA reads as TGTGCCACTGAAACAGGGGACTTTGCAACTAATGAAAAACTGTTTTTT. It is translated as CATETGDFATNEKLFF. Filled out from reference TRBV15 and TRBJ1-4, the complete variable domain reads DAMVIQNPRYQVTQFGKPVTLSCSQTLNHNVMYWYQQKSSQAPKLLFHYYDKDFNNEADTPDNFQSRRPNTSFCFLDIRSPGLGDTAMYLCATETGDFATNEKLFFGSGTQLSVL.

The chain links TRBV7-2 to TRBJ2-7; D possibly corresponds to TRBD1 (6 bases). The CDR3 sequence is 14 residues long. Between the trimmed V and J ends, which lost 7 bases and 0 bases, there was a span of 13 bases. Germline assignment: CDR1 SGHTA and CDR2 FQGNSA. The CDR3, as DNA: TGTGCCAGCAATTTGGGACATTTCTCCTACGAGCAGTACTTC. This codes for CASNLGHFSYEQYF.

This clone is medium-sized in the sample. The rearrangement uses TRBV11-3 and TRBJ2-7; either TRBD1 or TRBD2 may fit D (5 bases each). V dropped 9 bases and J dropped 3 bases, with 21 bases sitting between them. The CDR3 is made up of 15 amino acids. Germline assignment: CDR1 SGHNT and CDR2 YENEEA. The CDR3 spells CARILEARVDYEQYF. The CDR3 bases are TGTGCCAGGATACTGGAGGCCAGGGTGGACTACGAGCAGTACTTC.

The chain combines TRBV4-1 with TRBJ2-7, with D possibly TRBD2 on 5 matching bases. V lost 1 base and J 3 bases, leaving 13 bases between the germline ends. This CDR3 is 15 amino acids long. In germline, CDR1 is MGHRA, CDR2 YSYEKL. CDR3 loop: CASSQAHGESYEQYF. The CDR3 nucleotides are TGCGCCAGCAGCCAAGCGCATGGGGAGAGCTACGAGCAGTACTTC.

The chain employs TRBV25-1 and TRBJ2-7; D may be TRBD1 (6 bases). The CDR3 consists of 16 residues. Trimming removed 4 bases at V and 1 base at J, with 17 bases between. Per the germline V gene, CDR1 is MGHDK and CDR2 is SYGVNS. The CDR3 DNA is TGTGCCAGCAGTGTTTCTACAGGGATCCTATCCTACGAGCAGTACTTC. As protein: CASSVSTGILSYEQYF.

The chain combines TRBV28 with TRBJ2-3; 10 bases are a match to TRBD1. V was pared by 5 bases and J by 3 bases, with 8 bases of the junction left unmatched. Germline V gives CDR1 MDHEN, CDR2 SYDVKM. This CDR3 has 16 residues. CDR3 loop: CASSPRTGGGTDTQYF. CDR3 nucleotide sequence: TGTGCCAGCAGTCCACGGACAGGGGGGGGGACAGATACGCAGTATTTT.